This T cell receptor beta chain was retrieved from a study of cytomegalovirus exposure and HLA in healthy donors. Study-level findings and limits: That first-cohort TCR clusters tended to co-occur in the 95 to 150 validation repertoires was found in a later analysis. According to the study, approximately 150 TCR beta chains were cytomegalovirus-associated.

It was the roughly 110-subject validation cohort, separate from the roughly 700-subject first cohort, to which the donors belonged. This table comes from immunoSEQ multiplex PCR, and its TCRdb copy is limited to in-frame clones, with some not included. Here the sample spans 200,000 to 300,000 clones, over 75% being singletons. With regard to this clone: The antigen is unknown.

The CDR3 covers 15 residues. The V and J ends lost 7 bases and 6 bases, in that order; junction bases with no gene match: 12. The germline CDR1 and CDR2 sequences are MDHEN and SYDVKM. The genes are TRBV28 and TRBJ1-2; 9 bases fit TRBD1. The sample consisted of PBMCs. The sequence was obtained from a man aged 18 to 30 in good health and CMV-seropositive. The CDR3 DNA reads TGTGCCAGCATCCTGATTGCGGGACAGGGTGATGGCTACACCTTC. It encodes CASILIAGQGDGYTF.